The 11 T cell receptor beta chains below all came from one sample that was sequenced in a study of blood T cells in healthy people across ages (dated by TCRdb to between 2014 and 2017). Preparation of the library involved 5' RACE. A second PCR of roughly 7 to 11 cycles was run with a J-beta primer mix and a sample-barcoded 5' primer. Using fastp trimming at Q25 and MiXCR clonotype assembly, TCRdb reanalyzed the public sequencing data and kept in-frame beta chains. Each entry merges the rows of one CDR3 protein and shows their most common DNA and genes. The sample data list 1,800,000 or so distinct CDR3 sequences, and approximately 39% of these were observed just once. Of the sample, 23% falls within the top ten clones. Sequenced input: blood. These receptors originate from a human donor in good health.

This chain uses TRBV6-6 with TRBJ1-1, with D unresolved. This CDR3 is built from 15 residues. Germline loops: CDR1 MNHNY, CDR2 SVGAGI (reference sequence). Trimming shortened V by 1 base and J by 1 base, and 10 bases separated the two germline ends. CDR3 loop: CASSYLGGSNTEAFF. The DNA for the CDR3 is TGTGCCAGCAGTTACTTGGGTGGCTCGAACACTGAAGCTTTCTTT.

This clonotype showed up just a few times. The J gene is TRBJ1-5, the V gene TRBV7-2, with 7 bases identical to TRBD1. The germline CDR1 and CDR2 sequences are SGHTA and FQGNSA. The CDR3 covers 14 residues. V shed 4 bases and J 6 bases; nucleotides not matched to a gene: 6. As DNA, the CDR3 is TGTGCCAGCAGCTCAGACAGGGTTAGTCAGCCCCAGCATTTT. As protein: CASSSDRVSQPQHF.

This clonotype was counted a few times. The J gene is TRBJ2-5, the V gene TRBV29-1, with 9 bases lining up with TRBD1. Germline CDR1 is SQVTM and CDR2 is ANQGSEA. This CDR3 comprises 15 residues. V dropped 5 bases and J dropped 4; count of bases not matched to a gene: 11. The CDR3 is CSVRRWTGEGETQYF. In DNA form, the CDR3 reads TGCAGCGTTAGGCGGTGGACAGGGGAGGGAGAGACCCAGTACTTC.

This clonotype was found a few times. Just one base apart from a much larger clone, this may be a read error. The chain combines TRBV5-1 with TRBJ1-2; no firm D call. Per germline, CDR1 SGHRS and CDR2 YFSETQ. The CDR3 is 13 amino acids. Here the CDR3 reads CASNLRANYGYTF. CDR3 bases: TGCGCCAGCAACTTGAGGGCTAACTATGGCTACACCTTC. The full variable domain, rest sourced from reference TRBV5-1 and TRBJ1-2, is KAGVTQTPRYLIKTRGQQVTLSCSPISGHRSVSWYQQTPGQGLQFLFEYFSETQRNKGNFPGRFSGRQFSNSRSEMNVSTLELGDSALYLCASNLRANYGYTFGSGTRLTVV.

This clonotype has just a few counts. The genes are TRBV6-1 and TRBJ2-5; 9 nucleotides agree with TRBD1. Trimming at V came to 4 bases and at J to 2 bases, leaving 8 bases not matched to a gene. CDR3 size: 16 residues. The germline V gene encodes CDR1 MNHNS and CDR2 SASEGT. CDR3 loop: CASSASPDRGQETQYF. CDR3 sequence (DNA): TGTGCCAGCAGTGCGTCCCCCGACAGGGGGCAAGAGACCCAGTACTTC.

The chain links TRBV30 to TRBJ1-5; TRBD1 matches at 8 bases. This CDR3 is built from 14 residues. Germline CDR1 reads GTSNPN; CDR2 reads SVGIG (reference sequence). Trimming removed 5 bases from V and 0 bases from J; junction bases left unmatched: 3. CDR3 coding DNA: TGTGCCTGGGGACAGGGCAATAGCAATCAGCCCCAGCATTTT. This encodes CAWGQGNSNQPQHF.

This clonotype was seen many times. This chain joins TRBV12-3 or TRBV12-4 and TRBJ2-5; TRBD2 matches at 9 bases. CDR3 length equals 15 residues. Germline trimming cut 7 bases from V and 2 bases from J; bases unmatched to any gene: 8. CDR3 sequence: CASTLRGGGQETQYF. For the CDR3, the DNA is TGTGCCAGCACCCTGCGGGGGGGCGGTCAAGAGACCCAGTACTTC.

On this clonotype: At one of its ends the junction is not consistent with the germline gene, which may arise from a read error. The chain links TRBV5-1 to TRBJ2-6; D might be TRBD1 (5 bases). Looked up from germline, CDR1 is SGHRS and CDR2 is YFSETQ. The CDR3 consists of 15 residues. The CDR3 bases are TGCGCCAGCAGCCCCAGGGTTTCTGGGACCAACGTCCTGACTTTC. It specifies CASSPRVSGTNVLTF.

There are a few counts of this clonotype. This sequence joins TRBV29-1 and TRBJ2-7; D unclear. The CDR3 length is 13 residues. Trimming cost V 6 bases and J 0 bases, with 12 bases left between them. CDR1 is SQVTM and CDR2 is ANQGSEA in the germline V gene. The CDR3 DNA is TGCAGCGTGTCAGGTCTTAGCTCCTACGAGCAGTACTTC. Encoded protein: CSVSGLSSYEQYF.

This clonotype was counted ten times or more. The V and J genes are TRBV29-1 and TRBJ2-3, with 9 bases fitting TRBD1. The CDR3 has 17 amino acids. The junction had 14 bases not matched to a gene; V was cut back by 2 bases and J by 5 bases. Per the germline V gene, CDR1 is SQVTM and CDR2 is ANQGSEA. The CDR3 region is CSVELQGAIHGEDTQYF. In DNA form, the CDR3 reads TGCAGCGTTGAATTACAGGGGGCGATCCACGGTGAAGATACGCAGTATTTT.

This clonotype has just a few counts. With a much larger clone just one base away, this may be a read error. J is TRBJ2-1 and V is TRBV5-1; 7 bases line up with TRBD2. V dropped 4 bases and J dropped 6; count of bases not matched to a gene: 10. This CDR3 contains 15 residues. CDR1 is SGHRS and CDR2 is YFSETQ in the germline V gene. CDR3 protein: CASSPYSGRGNEQFF. For the CDR3, the DNA is TGCGCCAGCAGCCCCTACAGTGGGAGGGGCAATGAGCAGTTCTTC.